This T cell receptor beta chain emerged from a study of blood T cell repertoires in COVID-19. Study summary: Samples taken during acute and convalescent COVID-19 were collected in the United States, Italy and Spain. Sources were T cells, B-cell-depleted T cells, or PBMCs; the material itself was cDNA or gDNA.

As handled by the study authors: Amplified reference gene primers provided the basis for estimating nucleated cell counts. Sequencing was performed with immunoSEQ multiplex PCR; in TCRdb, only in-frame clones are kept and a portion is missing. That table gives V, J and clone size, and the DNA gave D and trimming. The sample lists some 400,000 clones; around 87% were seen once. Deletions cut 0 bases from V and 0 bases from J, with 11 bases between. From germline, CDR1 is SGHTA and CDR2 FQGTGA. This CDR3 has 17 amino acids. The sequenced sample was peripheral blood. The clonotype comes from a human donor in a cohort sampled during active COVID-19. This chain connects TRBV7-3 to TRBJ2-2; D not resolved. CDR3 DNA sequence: TGTGCCAGCAGCTTAACTCCGCTTGAGGCGAACACCGGGGAGCTGTTTTTT. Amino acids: CASSLTPLEANTGELFF.